A selection of T cell receptor beta chains follows, all from one sample in a study of blood T cells in healthy people across ages. TCRdb reanalysed the 5' RACE reads using MiXCR and keeps one entry per CDR3 protein. The table has about 730,000 distinct CDR3 sequences, roughly 47% seen once. Material: blood. The receptors derive from a woman aged 60-75 years in good health. Each CDR3 is given with its conserved first and last residue. The D gene is left open where the match is weak. Some rows mark clone size as missing; the rest say once, few, many or name a class of expanded clone.

V: TRBV7-2
D: -
J: TRBJ1-2
size: -
DNA: TGTGCCAGCAGCCAAGCGGACAGATTCTATGGCTACACCTTC
CDR3: CASSQADRFYGYTF

V: TRBV12-3/TRBV12-4
D: -
J: TRBJ2-5
size: -
DNA: TGTGCCAGCAGTTTTGGGGGAGGGGGCCAAGAGACCCAGTACTTC
CDR3: CASSFGGGGQETQYF

V: TRBV5-1
D: TRBD1
J: TRBJ2-7
size: few
DNA: TGCGCCAGCAGCTTGGATTCAGGGGGCACCTACGAGCAGTACTTC
CDR3: CASSLDSGGTYEQYF

V: TRBV9
D: -
J: TRBJ2-5
size: few
DNA: TGTGCCAGCAGCGTAGATAGCTGGAGTAGCGGTGGGACCCAGTACTTC
CDR3: CASSVDSWSSGGTQYF

V: TRBV20-1
D: TRBD1
J: TRBJ1-2
size: -
DNA: TGCAGTGCTCCCGGACAGGGAGCCGGCTATGGCTACACCTTC
CDR3: CSAPGQGAGYGYTF

V: TRBV20-1
D: TRBD2
J: TRBJ2-1
size: few
DNA: TGCAGTGCTCTTACCCCCGGGACTAGCGGTGGCAATGAGCAGTTCTTC
CDR3: CSALTPGTSGGNEQFF

V: TRBV30
D: -
J: TRBJ2-7
size: -
DNA: TGTGCCTGGAAGCTATACGGCAACGAGCAGTACTTC
CDR3: CAWKLYGNEQYF

V: TRBV10-3
D: TRBD1
J: TRBJ1-1
size: -
DNA: TGTGCCATCAGACTACAGGGGGCAGTTACTGAAGCTTTCTTT
CDR3: CAIRLQGAVTEAFF

V: TRBV7-8
D: -
J: TRBJ1-5
size: -
DNA: TGTGCCAGCAGCTTAATGGCCGGGGCGACCAATCAGCCCCAGCATTTT
CDR3: CASSLMAGATNQPQHF

V: TRBV29-1
D: -
J: TRBJ2-1
size: few
DNA: TGCAGCGTGGGACCGTCTCCTCACGATGAGCAGTTCTTC
CDR3: CSVGPSPHDEQFF

V: TRBV20-1
D: -
J: TRBJ2-5
size: -
DNA: TGCAGTGCTAGAGATCGAAGTTGGGGAGGTGGAGAGACCCAGTACTTC
CDR3: CSARDRSWGGGETQYF

V: TRBV6-2/TRBV6-3
D: TRBD1
J: TRBJ2-7
size: few
DNA: TGTGCCAGCAGCCGTAGACAGGGCGGTCGCGAGCAGTACTTC
CDR3: CASSRRQGGREQYF

V: TRBV18
D: -
J: TRBJ2-7
size: -
DNA: TGTGCCAACTCACCGGAGACAGGAGTCCACGAGCAGTACTTC
CDR3: CANSPETGVHEQYF

V: TRBV20-1
D: -
J: TRBJ1-2
size: few
DNA: TGCAGTGCTAGAGTTTTGGGGGGGGCTGATGGCTACACCTTC
CDR3: CSARVLGGADGYTF

V: TRBV9
D: -
J: TRBJ1-1
size: -
DNA: TGTGCCAGCATCGTAGCTCCGAACACTGAAGCTTTCTTT
CDR3: CASIVAPNTEAFF

V: TRBV28
D: -
J: TRBJ1-2
size: -
DNA: TGTGCCAGCAGGACCCTTAGCTATGGCTACACCTTC
CDR3: CASRTLSYGYTF

V: TRBV20-1
D: -
J: TRBJ2-6
size: few
DNA: TGCAGTGCTCAGCAACCCATTGGGGCCAACGTCCTGACTTTC
CDR3: CSAQQPIGANVLTF